This T cell receptor (beta chain) was sequenced in a study of T cell repertoires in cytomegalovirus infection. Study observations and caveats: Ex vivo responses were dominated by HLA-C-restricted CMV-specific TCR beta clonotypes.

The ends were cut back, 5 bases at V and 7 bases at J, with 26 bases in the middle. CDR1 and CDR2 (germline): LGHNA, YNFKEQ. The CDR3 contains 17 residues. This clonotype was seen a few times. Its antigen is still unknown. A single record per CDR3 protein comes from TCRdb applying MiXCR to the reads. The sample includes over 40,000 distinct CDR3 sequences, roughly 18% of them seen just once. The receptor was isolated from a human donor in good health (CMV status not recorded). Some clones in this sample may be carry-over from other donors' samples. The chain carries TRBV4-2 and TRBJ2-5; D possibly corresponds to TRBD2 (6 bases). Sequencing was performed on CD8+ T cells from cultured PBMCs, taken from culture after CMV antigen stimulation. The CDR3, as DNA: TGTGCCAGCAGCGAACGTACGGGGCTAGCGCCTCCTGGGACCCAGTACTTC. Translating it yields CASSERTGLAPPGTQYF.